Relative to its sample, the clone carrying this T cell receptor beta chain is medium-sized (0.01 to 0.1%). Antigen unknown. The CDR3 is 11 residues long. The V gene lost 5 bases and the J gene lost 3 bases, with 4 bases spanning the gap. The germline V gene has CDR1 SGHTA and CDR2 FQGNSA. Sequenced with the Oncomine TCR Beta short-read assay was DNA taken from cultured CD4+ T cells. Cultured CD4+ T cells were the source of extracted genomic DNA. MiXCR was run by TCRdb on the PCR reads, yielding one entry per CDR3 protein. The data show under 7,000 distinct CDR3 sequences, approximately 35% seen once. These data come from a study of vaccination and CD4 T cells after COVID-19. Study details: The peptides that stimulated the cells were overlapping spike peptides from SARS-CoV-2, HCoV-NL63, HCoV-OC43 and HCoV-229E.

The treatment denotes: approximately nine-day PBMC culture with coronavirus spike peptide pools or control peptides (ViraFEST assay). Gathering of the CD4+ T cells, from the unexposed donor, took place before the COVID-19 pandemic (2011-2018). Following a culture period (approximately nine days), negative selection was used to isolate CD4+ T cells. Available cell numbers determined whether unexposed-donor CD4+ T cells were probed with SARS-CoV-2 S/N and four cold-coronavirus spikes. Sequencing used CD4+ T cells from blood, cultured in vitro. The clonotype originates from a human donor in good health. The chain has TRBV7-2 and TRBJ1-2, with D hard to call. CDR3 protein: CASSPDYGYTF. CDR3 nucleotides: TGTGCCAGCAGCCCCGACTATGGCTACACCTTC.